Shown below are 9 T cell receptor beta chains from a single sample sequenced in a study of T cell changes during pregnancy in multiple sclerosis. TCRdb's copy holds only in-frame clones and misses some; the assay was immunoSEQ multiplex PCR. The profile shows 25,000 to 40,000 clones, 80% to 90% of them singletons. Here the sequenced sample was CD8+ T cells from peripheral blood mononuclear cells, taken in the third trimester of pregnancy. Receptors were obtained from a female donor with multiple sclerosis, enrolled in a pregnancy study.

This chain uses TRBV27 with TRBJ2-7; TRBD2 might be the D (5 bases). The CDR3 is 15 amino acids. Deletions cut 4 bases from V and 2 bases from J, with 15 bases between. Germline V lookup: CDR1 MNHEY, CDR2 SMNVEV (reference sequence). The CDR3 nucleotides are TGTGCCAGCAGTTCCGTTCGCGGGTCCCCCTACGAGCAGTACTTC. Protein: CASSSVRGSPYEQYF.

V and J are TRBV9 and TRBJ1-4; TRBD1 matches 10 bases. CDR3 size: 15 residues. After removal of 0 bases from V and 8 bases from J, the junction contained 4 bases not matched to a gene. Germline V CDR1 and CDR2: SGDLS, YYNGEE. CDR3 sequence (DNA): TGTGCCAGCAGCGTAGCCGGGACAGGGGACGAAAAACTGTTTTTT. Amino acids: CASSVAGTGDEKLFF.

The chain has TRBV21-1 and TRBJ2-7; no DNA check was done on the table's D call, TRBD2. TRBV21-1 is given as a pseudogene. This CDR3 is 14 amino acids long. Here the CDR3 DNA reads TGTGCCAGCAGCAATCGGGGGGGCCTTTACGAGCAGTACTTC. Amino acid sequence: CASSNRGGLYEQYF.

The chain carries TRBV9 and TRBJ2-2; TRBD1 might be the D (5 bases). Trimming cost V 0 bases and J 6 bases, with 12 bases left between them. The CDR3 consists of 15 residues. The germline V gene encodes CDR1 SGDLS and CDR2 YYNGEE. Here the CDR3 reads CASSVEGAQAGELFF. In DNA form, the CDR3 reads TGTGCCAGCAGCGTAGAAGGGGCGCAGGCCGGGGAGCTGTTTTTT. Together with reference TRBV9 and TRBJ2-2, the CDR3 gives the full variable domain: DSGVTQTPKHLITATGQRVTLRCSPRSGDLSVYWYQQSLDQGLQFLIQYYNGEERAKGNILERFSAQQFPDLHSELNLSSLELGDSALYFCASSVEGAQAGELFFGEGSRLTVL.

This CDR3 is CASSIGLAGGDEQFF. CDR3 DNA sequence: TGTGCCAGTAGTATAGGGCTAGCGGGAGGGGATGAGCAGTTCTTC. V is TRBV19 and J is TRBJ2-1; 12 positions agree with TRBD2. The CDR3 runs 15 residues. Germline V lookup: CDR1 LNHDA, CDR2 SQIVND (reference sequence). V trimming: 1 base; J trimming: 8 bases; junction bases outside the gene matches: 3.

The rearrangement links TRBV28 to TRBJ1-1; 9 positions match TRBD1. CDR3 length: 16 residues. Germline values: CDR1 MDHEN, CDR2 SYDVKM. Germline trimming cut 6 bases from V and 1 base from J; bases unmatched to any gene: 9. The DNA for the CDR3 is TGTGCCAGCAGAAATACAGGGGGCAGCTGGAACACTGAAGCTTTCTTT. Translating gives CASRNTGGSWNTEAFF.

The V and J genes are TRBV7-9 and TRBJ2-7; 9 nucleotides align to TRBD2. With 6 bases clipped from V and 6 bases from J, the junction kept 9 bases outside the gene matches. The CDR3 totals 14 residues. Germline V lookup: CDR1 SEHNR, CDR2 FQNEAQ (reference sequence). CDR3 nucleotide sequence: TGTGCCAGCAGGGGCGGGACTAGCTCTCTCGAGCAGTACTTC. Amino acid sequence: CASRGGTSSLEQYF.

The chain is built from TRBV2 and TRBJ2-4; D perhaps matches TRBD2 (6 bases). The CDR3 length is 14 residues. The germline V gene has CDR1 SNHLY and CDR2 FYNNEI. The germline V and J ends were trimmed by 3 bases and 7 bases, with 13 bases remaining between them. The CDR3 DNA sequence: TGTGCCAGCAGTGAGGTGGCGGGAACGAACATTCAGTACTTC. Its protein product is CASSEVAGTNIQYF.

This chain connects TRBV30 to TRBJ1-1; TRBD1 matches at 7 bases. After removal of 0 bases from V and 1 base from J, the junction contained 11 bases not matched to a gene. CDR3 length: 17 amino acids. In germline, CDR1 is GTSNPN, CDR2 SVGIG (reference sequence). Written as DNA, the CDR3 is TGTGCCTGGAGTGTACCGATCTCGCGACAGGGGAACACTGAAGCTTTCTTT. Encoded protein: CAWSVPISRQGNTEAFF.